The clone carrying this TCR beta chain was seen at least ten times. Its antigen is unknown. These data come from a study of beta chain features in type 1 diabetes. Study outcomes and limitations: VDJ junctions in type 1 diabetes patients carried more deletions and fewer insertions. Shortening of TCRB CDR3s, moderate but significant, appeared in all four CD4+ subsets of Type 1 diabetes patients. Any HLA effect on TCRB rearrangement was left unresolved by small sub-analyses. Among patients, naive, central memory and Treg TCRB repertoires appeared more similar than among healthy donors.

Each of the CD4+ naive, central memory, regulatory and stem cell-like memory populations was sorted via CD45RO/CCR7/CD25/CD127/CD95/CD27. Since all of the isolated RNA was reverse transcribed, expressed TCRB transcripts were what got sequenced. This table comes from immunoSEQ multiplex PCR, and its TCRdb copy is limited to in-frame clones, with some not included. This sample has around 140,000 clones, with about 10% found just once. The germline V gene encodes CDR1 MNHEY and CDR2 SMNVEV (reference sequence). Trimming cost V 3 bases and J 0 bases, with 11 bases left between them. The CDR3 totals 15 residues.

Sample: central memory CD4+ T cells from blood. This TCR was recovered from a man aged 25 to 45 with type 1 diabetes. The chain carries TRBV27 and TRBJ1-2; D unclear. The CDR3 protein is CASSLFSSANYGYTF. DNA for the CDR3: TGTGCCAGCAGTTTGTTCTCTAGTGCTAACTATGGCTACACCTTC.